The 30 T cell receptor beta chains presented below share a single source sample, sequenced in a study of T cells in localized non-small cell lung cancer. The assay was immunoSEQ multiplex PCR, and TCRdb's table has in-frame clones only and misses some. The repertoire consists of a few thousand clones, with roughly 23% occurring once and the leading ten covering roughly 8.4%. The sequenced sample was lung tumor tissue, obtained before any cancer treatment. The receptors were sampled from a female donor older than 55 with stage II lung adenocarcinoma.

This clone has only a few counts. The CDR3 loop reads CAWSHTDTQYF. The DNA for the CDR3 is TGTGCCTGGAGTCACACAGATACGCAGTATTTT. The chain couples TRBV30 to TRBJ2-3; D not resolved. The CDR3 has 11 residues. V was clipped by 2 bases and J by 2 bases, with 2 bases between them. Germline-derived CDR1 and CDR2 are GTSNPN and SVGIG (reference sequence).

The chain combines TRBV11-3 with TRBJ2-2; D unresolved. CDR3 size: 14 residues. The V and J ends lost 7 bases and 1 base respectively, with 10 bases between them. Germline V gene data show CDR1 as SGHNT and CDR2 as YENEEA. The CDR3 nucleotides read TGTGCCAGCACCAACGCCAGGAACACCGGGGAGCTGTTTTTT. This codes for CASTNARNTGELFF.

The J gene is TRBJ2-5, the V gene TRBV9, with 7 bases identical to TRBD1. V lost 0 bases to trimming and J lost 2 bases; unmatched junction nucleotides: 4. Germline values: CDR1 SGDLS, CDR2 YYNGEE. This CDR3 has 15 residues. CDR3 loop: CASSVGGGPQETQYF. CDR3 DNA sequence: TGTGCCAGCAGCGTAGGAGGGGGCCCTCAAGAGACCCAGTACTTC.

This clone came up a few times. V usage is TRBV6-8 and J usage is TRBJ2-7; 9 bases are a match to TRBD2. CDR1 and CDR2 (germline): MNHGY, SAAAGT. Trimming at V came to 6 bases and at J to 3 bases, leaving 3 bases not matched to a gene. This CDR3 region has 13 residues. CDR3 region: CASSRAGGYEQYF. CDR3 DNA sequence: TGTGCCAGCAGCCGAGCGGGGGGCTACGAGCAGTACTTC.

This chain uses TRBV19 with TRBJ1-1, with TRBD1 matching over 7 bases. J was trimmed by 5 bases and V by 5 bases; bases with no gene match: 8. CDR1 and CDR2 from the germline V gene are LNHDA and SQIVND (reference sequence). The CDR3 loop spans 14 amino acids. CDR3 sequence: CASSSAGGWTEAFF. In DNA form, the CDR3 reads TGTGCCAGTAGTTCGGCAGGGGGATGGACTGAAGCTTTCTTT.

The chain employs TRBV5-1 and TRBJ1-4, with D unclear. V lost 0 bases and J 0 bases, leaving 3 bases between the germline ends. CDR3 size: 14 residues. Germline V gene data show CDR1 as SGHRS and CDR2 as YFSETQ. CDR3 DNA: TGCGCCAGCAGCTTGGCTACAACTAATGAAAAACTGTTTTTT. It translates to CASSLATTNEKLFF.

The chain recombines TRBV18 with TRBJ1-1, with D possibly matching TRBD1 (5 bases). The germline V gene encodes CDR1 KGHSH and CDR2 LQKENI. The CDR3 covers 15 residues. V dropped 4 bases and J dropped 11 bases, with 23 bases sitting between them. CDR3 loop: CASSLLNTGRGDAFF. In nucleotides, the CDR3 is TGTGCCAGCTCACTACTAAACACAGGTCGTGGCGACGCTTTCTTT.

The chain combines TRBV4-1 with TRBJ2-7; D ambiguous. Germline V gene data show CDR1 as MGHRA and CDR2 as YSYEKL. CDR3 length: 13 amino acids. Trimming removed 0 bases from V and 3 bases from J, with 6 bases in between. CDR3 protein: CASSQDMGYEQYF. The CDR3, as DNA: TGCGCCAGCAGCCAAGATATGGGCTACGAGCAGTACTTC.

The table lists this clone with a few counts. The V gene is TRBV10-1, the J gene TRBJ1-2; 7 bases are shared with TRBD1. The germline V gene encodes CDR1 WNHNN and CDR2 SYGVQD (reference sequence). This CDR3 is built from 16 residues. V lost 2 bases and J lost 3; bases outside the gene matches: 9. The CDR3 nucleotides are TGCGCCAGCAGTGAGAGAGGAGGGGGCGCGCACTATGGCTACACCTTC. Translated: CASSERGGGAHYGYTF.

The rearrangement joins TRBV6-8 to TRBJ1-4; TRBD1 might be the D (6 bases). V dropped 4 bases and J dropped 8 bases, with 14 bases sitting between them. From germline, CDR1 is MNHGY and CDR2 SAAAGT. The CDR3 is 14 residues long. The CDR3 sequence: CASSFNRVGEKLFF. The CDR3 DNA follows: TGTGCCAGCAGTTTTAACAGGGTTGGGGAAAAACTGTTTTTT.

For this clone: A read error may account for a junction end that differs from germline. The V call is TRBV6-7, the J call TRBJ1-1; D ambiguous. TRBV6-7 is an ORF; its function is uncertain. This CDR3 has 11 residues. As DNA, the CDR3 is TGTGCCATCAGTGACCTATCTGAAGCTTTCTTT. Its protein is CAISDLSEAFF.

The CDR3 nucleotides read TGCGCCAGCAGCGCGACAGGGGCCTACACTGAAGCTTTCTTT. Its protein is CASSATGAYTEAFF. This chain joins TRBV5-1 and TRBJ1-1, with TRBD1 matching 8 bases. With V trimmed by 4 bases and J by 3 bases, 5 bases remained unmatched. The germline V gene has CDR1 SGHRS and CDR2 YFSETQ. This CDR3 contains 14 residues.

This clone has just a few counts. The rearrangement links TRBV6-8 to TRBJ1-2, with D perhaps matching TRBD1 (6 bases). Germline V gene lookup returns CDR1 MNHGY and CDR2 SAAAGT. CDR3 length: 16 residues. Deletions cut 7 bases from V and 2 bases from J, with 20 bases between. The CDR3 DNA sequence: TGTGCCAGCACCCCGGGTGTGGGGGCCCAAAACTATGGCTACACCTTC. It yields the protein CASTPGVGAQNYGYTF.

The V and J genes are TRBV10-3 and TRBJ2-5; D remains ambiguous. CDR1 is ENHRY and CDR2 is SYGVKD in the germline V gene. The CDR3 consists of 13 residues. Trimming pared 0 bases from V and 4 bases from J, leaving 6 bases between. In nucleotides, the CDR3 is TGTGCCATCAGTGAGTCCAACTTAGAGACCCAGTACTTC. It yields the protein CAISESNLETQYF.

This clone is categorized as large. The chain couples TRBV6-8 to TRBJ2-7, with D tentatively TRBD1 (6 bases). Trimming cost V 6 bases and J 4 bases, with 10 bases left between them. The germline V gene encodes CDR1 MNHGY and CDR2 SAAAGT. The CDR3 spans 12 residues. CDR3 residues: CASSVQGYEQYF. CDR3 DNA: TGTGCCAGCAGCGTACAGGGTTACGAGCAGTACTTC.

The sample holds a few counts of this clone. This chain joins TRBV6-8 and TRBJ1-2; weak D call: TRBD1 (5 bases). Looked up from germline, CDR1 is MNHGY and CDR2 is SAAAGT. The CDR3 is 15 residues long. The V end was cut by 0 bases, the J end by 4 bases, with 12 bases between. CDR3 coding DNA: TGTGCCAGCAGTTACTCGAAGGGGTCCCTCTATGGCTACACCTTC. Residues: CASSYSKGSLYGYTF.

V and J are TRBV19 and TRBJ1-2; D is unresolved. Looked up from germline, CDR1 is LNHDA and CDR2 is SQIVND (reference sequence). The CDR3 is made up of 14 amino acids. The ends were cut back, 3 bases at V and 6 bases at J, with 14 bases in the middle. CDR3 DNA: TGTGCCAGTAGTATGTCTCTTCAGAGGAATGGCTACACCTTC. This sequence encodes CASSMSLQRNGYTF.

CDR3 protein: CASSQGQNLNQPQHF. The CDR3 nucleotides are TGTGCCAGCAGCCAGGGACAGAATCTCAATCAGCCCCAGCATTTT. The chain uses TRBV11-3 and TRBJ1-5, with 7 bases aligning to TRBD1. The CDR3 runs 15 residues. V was pared by 5 bases and J by 3 bases, with 7 bases of the junction left unmatched. The germline CDR1 and CDR2 sequences are SGHNT and YENEEA.

This clone is medium-sized in the sample. The chain couples TRBV11-3 to TRBJ2-7, with D possibly called TRBD1 or TRBD2 (5 bases each). In germline, CDR1 is SGHNT, CDR2 YENEEA. The CDR3 has 14 amino acids. V lost 5 bases, J lost 6 bases, and 17 bases lay in between. CDR3 region: CASSPGRGSSEQYF. The CDR3 coding sequence is TGTGCCAGCAGCCCGGGAAGGGGTAGCTCCGAGCAGTACTTC.

By sample fraction, this clone is large. CDR3 DNA: TGTGCCAGCACAGTCCGGGGGAATGAAAAACTGTTTTTT. This sequence encodes CASTVRGNEKLFF. The chain uses TRBV28 and TRBJ1-4; tentatively, D is TRBD1 (5 bases). The CDR3 totals 13 residues. V was clipped by 7 bases and J by 5 bases, with 11 bases between them. Per the germline V gene, CDR1 is MDHEN and CDR2 is SYDVKM.

This clone counts as medium-sized. This rearrangement joins TRBV11-3 to TRBJ2-2; weak D call: TRBD2 (6 bases). The ends were cut back, 5 bases at V and 6 bases at J, with 19 bases in the middle. Germline assignment: CDR1 SGHNT and CDR2 YENEEA. The CDR3 spans 16 residues. The CDR3 loop is CASSPYGSSSAGELFF. In DNA, the CDR3 is TGTGCCAGCAGCCCCTACGGGAGCTCGAGCGCCGGGGAGCTGTTTTTT.

The V call is TRBV12-2, the J call TRBJ2-7; the table's D call, TRBD2, was not checked against the DNA. TRBV12-2 is annotated as a pseudogene. The CDR3 covers 14 residues. The CDR3: CASSGGVRRSEQYF. CDR3 coding DNA: TGTGCCAGTTCGGGCGGGGTTAGAAGGAGCGAGCAGTACTTC.

This clone turned up a few times. The CDR3 sequence: CASGRGAGEKLFF. In DNA form, the CDR3 reads TGTGCCAGCGGAAGGGGGGCCGGTGAAAAACTGTTTTTT. The chain couples TRBV19 to TRBJ1-4, with D tentatively TRBD1 (6 bases). The CDR3 contains 13 residues. Germline assignment: CDR1 LNHDA and CDR2 SQIVND (reference sequence). Trimming cost V 9 bases and J 7 bases, with 15 bases left between them.

This clone was found a few times. J is TRBJ2-7 and V is TRBV19, with 10 nucleotides matching TRBD1. The trim removed 5 bases at V and 3 bases at J, leaving 10 bases unmatched. The CDR3 is 16 residues long. CDR1 is LNHDA and CDR2 is SQIVND in the germline V gene (reference sequence). This chain's CDR3 is CASSAPGTGALYEQYF. The CDR3 nucleotides are TGTGCCAGTAGTGCCCCGGGGACAGGGGCACTCTACGAGCAGTACTTC. The full variable domain, completed using reference TRBV19 and TRBJ2-7, is DGGITQSPKYLFRKEGQNVTLSCEQNLNHDAMYWYRQDPGQGLRLIYYSQIVNDFQKGDIAEGYSVSREKKESFPLTVTSAQKNPTAFYLCASSAPGTGALYEQYFGPGTRLTVT.

The chain recombines TRBV5-1 with TRBJ2-1; D possibly corresponds to TRBD2 (6 bases). Trimming removed 1 base at V and 7 bases at J, with 18 bases between. This CDR3 is built from 16 residues. The V gene's germline CDR1 is SGHRS and CDR2 YFSETQ. The CDR3 spells CASSLIGGRRANEQFF. The CDR3 DNA reads as TGCGCCAGCAGCTTGATTGGGGGGAGGAGGGCGAATGAGCAGTTCTTC.

The V call is TRBV29-1, the J call TRBJ2-2, with 7 positions matching TRBD1. The length of the CDR3 is 13 residues. J was trimmed by 4 bases and V by 8 bases; bases with no gene match: 7. Germline V CDR1 and CDR2: SQVTM, ANQGSEA. The CDR3 sequence is CSTRQGSTGELFF. CDR3 DNA: TGCAGCACCCGACAGGGTAGCACCGGGGAGCTGTTTTTT.

By frequency in the sample, this clone is medium-sized (0.01 to 0.1%). This chain's CDR3 is CASSFSSYRDLRGYTF. The CDR3 DNA is TGTGCCAGCAGCTTCTCATCCTACAGGGACCTGCGGGGCTACACCTTC. The chain recombines TRBV11-3 with TRBJ1-2, with D tentatively TRBD1 (6 bases). This CDR3 contains 16 residues. The germline CDR1 and CDR2 sequences are SGHNT and YENEEA. V lost 3 bases, J lost 8 bases, and 22 bases lay in between.

The genes are TRBV7-2 and TRBJ2-5; the match to TRBD2 covers 7 bases. Germline CDR1 SGHTA, CDR2 FQGNSA. The V and J ends lost 2 bases and 4 bases, in that order; junction bases with no gene match: 1. This CDR3 comprises 13 residues. This chain's CDR3 is CASSLSGVETQYF. The DNA of the CDR3 is TGTGCCAGCAGCTTAAGCGGGGTAGAGACCCAGTACTTC.

The chain carries TRBV11-3 and TRBJ1-1; D is perhaps TRBD1 (5 bases). The CDR3 extends over 15 amino acids. Germline assignment: CDR1 SGHNT and CDR2 YENEEA. The V end was cut by 0 bases, the J end by 7 bases, with 15 bases between. The CDR3 DNA sequence: TGTGCCAGCAGCTTAGAGGCGGACGGGGGGTATGAAGCTTTCTTT. Its translation: CASSLEADGGYEAFF.

The chain couples TRBV28 to TRBJ1-1; TRBD1 agrees at 9 bases. This CDR3 spans 14 amino acids. With V trimmed by 5 bases and J by 5 bases, 6 bases remained unmatched. CDR1 is MDHEN and CDR2 is SYDVKM in the germline V gene. CDR3 region: CASSEGQGGTEAFF. The CDR3 DNA reads as TGTGCCAGCAGTGAGGGACAGGGCGGGACTGAAGCTTTCTTT.